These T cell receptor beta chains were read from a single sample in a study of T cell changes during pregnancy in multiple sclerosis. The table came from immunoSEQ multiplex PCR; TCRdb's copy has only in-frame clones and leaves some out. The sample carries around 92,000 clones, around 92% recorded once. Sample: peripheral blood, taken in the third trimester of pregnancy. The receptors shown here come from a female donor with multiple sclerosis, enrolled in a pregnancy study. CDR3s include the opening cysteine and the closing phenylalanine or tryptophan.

CDR3aa: CASSLVAGRSYNEQFF
j_gene: TRBJ2-1
v_gene: TRBV7-9

CDR3aa: CASSVVGQNNEKLFF
j_gene: TRBJ1-4
v_gene: TRBV7-8

CDR3aa: CSVGSGGRRGEKLFF
j_gene: TRBJ1-4
v_gene: TRBV29-1

CDR3aa: CASSQVQGAISYEQYF
j_gene: TRBJ2-7
v_gene: TRBV4-1

CDR3aa: CASSFPPIYEAFF
j_gene: TRBJ1-1
v_gene: TRBV28

CDR3aa: CASSPPDRSYEQYF
j_gene: TRBJ2-7
v_gene: TRBV7-8

CDR3aa: CASSFRDEQYF
j_gene: TRBJ2-7
v_gene: TRBV7-2

CDR3aa: CASSFSGRKDNEQFF
j_gene: TRBJ2-1
v_gene: TRBV5-1

CDR3aa: CASSQEDRNYGYTF
j_gene: TRBJ1-2
v_gene: TRBV4-3

CDR3aa: CAWSGGTGGSGNTIYF
j_gene: TRBJ1-3
v_gene: TRBV30